This TCR beta chain was observed in a study of blood T cell repertoires in COVID-19. Repertoires were generated with immunoSEQ multiplex PCR, while TCRdb's copy carries only in-frame clones and drops some. There are 280,000 or so clones in the sample; 90% occur only once, and less than 2% lies in the top ten. The CDR3 is made up of 14 amino acids. V was cut by 6 bases and J by 2 bases, with 11 bases left in between. Germline assignment: CDR1 LNHDA and CDR2 SQIVND (reference sequence). This TCR was recovered from a woman younger than 35 with acute COVID-19. What was sequenced was PBMCs or T cells enriched from blood (not recorded which). J is TRBJ1-5 and V is TRBV19; no definite D call. The CDR3 region has the DNA TGTGCCAGTAGGGAACAGACGGGCAATCAGCCCCAGCATTTT. Encoded protein: CASREQTGNQPQHF.